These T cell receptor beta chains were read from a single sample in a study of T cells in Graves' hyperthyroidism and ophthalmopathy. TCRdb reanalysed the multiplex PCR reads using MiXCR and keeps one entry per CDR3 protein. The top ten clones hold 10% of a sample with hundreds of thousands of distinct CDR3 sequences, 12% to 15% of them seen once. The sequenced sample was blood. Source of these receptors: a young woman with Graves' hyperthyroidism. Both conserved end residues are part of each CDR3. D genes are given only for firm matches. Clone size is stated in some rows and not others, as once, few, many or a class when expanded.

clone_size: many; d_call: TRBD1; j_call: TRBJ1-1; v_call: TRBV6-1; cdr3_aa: CASSSPPDRGKAFF; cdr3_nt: TGTGCCAGCAGTTCCCCACCTGACAGGGGAAAAGCTTTCTTT
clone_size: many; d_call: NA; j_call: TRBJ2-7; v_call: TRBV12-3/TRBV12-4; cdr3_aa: CASSPRRLGGEQYF; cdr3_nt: TGTGCCAGCAGCCCTCGTAGGCTAGGTGGCGAGCAGTACTTC
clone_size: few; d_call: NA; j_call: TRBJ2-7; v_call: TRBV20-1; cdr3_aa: CSANWDSYEQYF; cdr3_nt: TGCAGTGCTAACTGGGATTCCTACGAGCAGTACTTC
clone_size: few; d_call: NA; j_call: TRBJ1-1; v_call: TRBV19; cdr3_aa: CASIARMNTEAFF; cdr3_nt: TGTGCCAGTATTGCCAGGATGAACACTGAAGCTTTCTTT
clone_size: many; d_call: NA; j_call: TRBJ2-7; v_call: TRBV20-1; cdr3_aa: CSAWHGPSYEQYF; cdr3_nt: TGCAGTGCTTGGCACGGGCCCTCCTACGAGCAGTACTTC
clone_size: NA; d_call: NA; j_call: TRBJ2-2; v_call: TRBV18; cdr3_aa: CASSPGIAPSMWFF; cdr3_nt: TGTGCCAGCTCACCCGGGATAGCCCCCTCGATGTGGTTTTTT
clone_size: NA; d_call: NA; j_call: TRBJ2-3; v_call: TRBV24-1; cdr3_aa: CATSDPPGSQGDTQYF; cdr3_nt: TGTGCCACCAGTGATCCTCCCGGGAGCCAAGGCGATACGCAGTATTTT
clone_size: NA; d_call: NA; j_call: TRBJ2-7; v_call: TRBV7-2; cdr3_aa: CASKTGRNEQYF; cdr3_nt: TGTGCCAGCAAGACAGGGAGGAACGAGCAGTACTTC
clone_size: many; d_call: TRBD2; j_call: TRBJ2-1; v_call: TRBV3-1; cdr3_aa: CASSVPGLAGGPGYNEQFF; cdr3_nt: TGTGCCAGCAGCGTTCCGGGACTAGCGGGAGGGCCGGGGTACAATGAGCAGTTCTTC
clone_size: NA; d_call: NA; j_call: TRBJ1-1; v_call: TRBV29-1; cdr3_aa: CSVEAGEAFF; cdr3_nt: TGCAGCGTTGAGGCAGGGGAAGCTTTCTTT
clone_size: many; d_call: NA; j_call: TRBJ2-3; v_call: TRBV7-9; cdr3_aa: CASSSPRLDQGDTQYF; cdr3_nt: TGTGCCAGCAGCTCCCCCCGTCTAGATCAAGGAGATACGCAGTATTTT
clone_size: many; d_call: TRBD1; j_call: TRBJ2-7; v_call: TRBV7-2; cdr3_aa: CASSRTGKHEQYF; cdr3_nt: TGTGCCAGCAGCCGGACAGGGAAGCACGAGCAGTACTTC